These T cell receptor beta chains were read from a single sample in a study of T-cell reconstitution after alpha-beta-depleted transplantation in children. One entry per CDR3 protein, called by TCRdb with MiXCR from the PCR reads. The sample has fewer than 700,000 distinct CDR3 sequences; roughly 13% are singletons. The specimen was PBMCs, mostly from graft donor cells, collected 360 days after TCRalphabeta/CD19-depleted stem cell transplant. These receptor sequences come from a male patient between 5 and 17 years old who had a stem cell transplant for acute myeloid leukemia, so the T cells may come from the graft donor. CDR3s include the opening cysteine and the closing phenylalanine or tryptophan. The D gene is left open where the match is weak. For some rows the clone size is stated as once, few or many, or as a class when expanded; others skip it.

CDR3 DNA: TGTGCCAGCAGTTGGGGGCACGATTTT; CDR3 protein: CASSWGHDF; V gene: TRBV12-3/TRBV12-4; D gene: -; J gene: TRBJ2-3; clone size: many
CDR3 DNA: TGTGCCAGCAGCGTAGGGGAGGAAACGGGTACCGGGGAGCTGTTTTTT; CDR3 protein: CASSVGEETGTGELFF; V gene: TRBV9; D gene: -; J gene: TRBJ2-2; clone size: -
CDR3 DNA: TGTGCCAGCGCGCGACTAGCGGAAGGTCTCTACAATGAGCAGTTCTTC; CDR3 protein: CASARLAEGLYNEQFF; V gene: TRBV18; D gene: TRBD2; J gene: TRBJ2-1; clone size: -
CDR3 DNA: TGTGCCAGCAGGAGACAGGGCTCTCGGGTAGCCAAAAACATTCAGTACTTC; CDR3 protein: CASRRQGSRVAKNIQYF; V gene: TRBV6-1; D gene: TRBD1; J gene: TRBJ2-4; clone size: many
CDR3 DNA: TGTGCCAGAACAGGGGGTCCCCCTGGGGCCAACGTCCTGACTTTC; CDR3 protein: CARTGGPPGANVLTF; V gene: TRBV21-1; D gene: -; J gene: TRBJ2-6; clone size: -
CDR3 DNA: TGTGCCCGGCGGACTAGCGGGAGGAATGAGCAGTTCTTC; CDR3 protein: CARRTSGRNEQFF; V gene: TRBV30; D gene: TRBD2; J gene: TRBJ2-1; clone size: few
CDR3 DNA: TGTGCCAGCTGCAGCGGGAGGTCGGGTACCGGGGAGCTGTTTTTT; CDR3 protein: CASCSGRSGTGELFF; V gene: TRBV6-1; D gene: TRBD2; J gene: TRBJ2-2; clone size: -
CDR3 DNA: TGTGCCATCAGTGGCGCGACTAGCGGGAGGGCCTCTCGGGATTACAATGAGCAGTTCTTC; CDR3 protein: CAISGATSGRASRDYNEQFF; V gene: TRBV10-3; D gene: TRBD2; J gene: TRBJ2-1; clone size: many
CDR3 DNA: TGTGCCAGCAGCTTGCTCCCCAGGGTGCAGACTAGCACAGATACGCAGTATTTT; CDR3 protein: CASSLLPRVQTSTDTQYF; V gene: TRBV7-3; D gene: -; J gene: TRBJ2-3; clone size: -
CDR3 DNA: TGTGCCACTCTGGACGGCCACCCCTCAGACTTCTACGAGCAGTACTTC; CDR3 protein: CATLDGHPSDFYEQYF; V gene: TRBV28; D gene: -; J gene: TRBJ2-7; clone size: -
CDR3 DNA: TGTGCCAGCAGCTCGGCCGGGACTAATTATGGCTACACCTTC; CDR3 protein: CASSSAGTNYGYTF; V gene: TRBV7-9; D gene: -; J gene: TRBJ1-2; clone size: -
CDR3 DNA: TGTGCCAGCAGTGAAGGGACCCTCACAGATACGCAGTATTTT; CDR3 protein: CASSEGTLTDTQYF; V gene: TRBV2; D gene: -; J gene: TRBJ2-3; clone size: -
CDR3 DNA: TGTGCCAGCAGTGAGTCAGAGATCCACTACAATGAGCAGTTCTTC; CDR3 protein: CASSESEIHYNEQFF; V gene: TRBV2; D gene: -; J gene: TRBJ2-1; clone size: -
CDR3 DNA: TGCAGCGTTTATGTAGGAGGCAGTCTCTACGAGCAGTACTTC; CDR3 protein: CSVYVGGSLYEQYF; V gene: TRBV29-1; D gene: -; J gene: TRBJ2-7; clone size: few
CDR3 DNA: TGTGCCAGCAGTTTAAGCGGGAGGTGGACAGATACGCAGTATTTT; CDR3 protein: CASSLSGRWTDTQYF; V gene: TRBV27; D gene: TRBD2; J gene: TRBJ2-3; clone size: few
CDR3 DNA: TGCGCCAGCAGCTTTTATGGTGCGGCTACCCAAAGCACAGATACGCAGTATTTT; CDR3 protein: CASSFYGAATQSTDTQYF; V gene: TRBV5-1; D gene: -; J gene: TRBJ2-3; clone size: -
CDR3 DNA: TGTGCCAGCAGCCCCGACACGAGACTAGCGGCGGGGAATACGCAGTATTTT; CDR3 protein: CASSPDTRLAAGNTQYF; V gene: TRBV7-2; D gene: TRBD2; J gene: TRBJ2-3; clone size: -
CDR3 DNA: TGTGCCAGCAGAGGGCAGGGGGCAGTCTACGAGCAGTACTTC; CDR3 protein: CASRGQGAVYEQYF; V gene: TRBV6-2/TRBV6-3; D gene: TRBD1; J gene: TRBJ2-7; clone size: many
CDR3 DNA: TGTGCCAGCATCAAAGTGGCTCAGGGAGATACGCAGTATTTT; CDR3 protein: CASIKVAQGDTQYF; V gene: TRBV27; D gene: -; J gene: TRBJ2-3; clone size: -
CDR3 DNA: TGCGCCAGCAGGGACTCGAGCTCCTACGAGCAGTACTTC; CDR3 protein: CASRDSSSYEQYF; V gene: TRBV5-1; D gene: -; J gene: TRBJ2-7; clone size: many
CDR3 DNA: TGCGCCAGCAGCCGAGGGGCCCGCCCCAATGAGCAGTTCTTC; CDR3 protein: CASSRGARPNEQFF; V gene: TRBV4-3; D gene: -; J gene: TRBJ2-1; clone size: -
CDR3 DNA: TGCAGTGCTAGTCGTAGCCATGAGCAGTTCTTC; CDR3 protein: CSASRSHEQFF; V gene: TRBV20-1; D gene: -; J gene: TRBJ2-1; clone size: few
CDR3 DNA: TGTGCCAGTAGTATCTTCCCCGTATATCAGCCCCAGCATTTT; CDR3 protein: CASSIFPVYQPQHF; V gene: TRBV19; D gene: -; J gene: TRBJ1-5; clone size: -
CDR3 DNA: TGTGCCATCAGGACTAGCGGGAGTTATGAGCAGTTCTTC; CDR3 protein: CAIRTSGSYEQFF; V gene: TRBV10-3; D gene: TRBD2; J gene: TRBJ2-1; clone size: -
CDR3 DNA: TGTGCCAGCAGTTTATCTCTAGGGAATTCACCCCTCCACTTT; CDR3 protein: CASSLSLGNSPLHF; V gene: TRBV27; D gene: -; J gene: TRBJ1-6; clone size: few
CDR3 DNA: TGTGCCACCAGCAGAGGGGGGGTAGCGGGAGAAAGGAATGAGCAGTTCTTC; CDR3 protein: CATSRGGVAGERNEQFF; V gene: TRBV15; D gene: TRBD2; J gene: TRBJ2-1; clone size: few
CDR3 DNA: TGTGCCAGCAGCTGGGGGACTGGCACAGATACGCAGTATTTT; CDR3 protein: CASSWGTGTDTQYF; V gene: TRBV11-2; D gene: -; J gene: TRBJ2-3; clone size: many
CDR3 DNA: TGTGCCAGCAGCTCGGGACTTTCCCTTACTACGCAGTATTTT; CDR3 protein: CASSSGLSLTTQYF; V gene: TRBV7-9; D gene: -; J gene: TRBJ2-3; clone size: -
CDR3 DNA: TGCAGTGCTAGAGAGTACGCCAGGGGGGATTTGACTAGCGGGATTTACAATGAGCAGTTCTTC; CDR3 protein: CSAREYARGDLTSGIYNEQFF; V gene: TRBV20-1; D gene: TRBD2; J gene: TRBJ2-1; clone size: few
CDR3 DNA: TGTGCCAGCAACGGGGGACTCTACGAGCAGTACTTC; CDR3 protein: CASNGGLYEQYF; V gene: TRBV6-2/TRBV6-3; D gene: -; J gene: TRBJ2-7; clone size: -
CDR3 DNA: TGTGCCAGCAGCTTAGTTAAAGCGGGAGGGCCTCATTCAATCCGCACAGATACGCAGTATTTT; CDR3 protein: CASSLVKAGGPHSIRTDTQYF; V gene: TRBV11-2; D gene: TRBD2; J gene: TRBJ2-3; clone size: -
CDR3 DNA: TGTGCCAGCAGCCCCGCCGCGGAGGGAGATACGCAGTATTTT; CDR3 protein: CASSPAAEGDTQYF; V gene: TRBV11-2; D gene: -; J gene: TRBJ2-3; clone size: -
CDR3 DNA: TGTGCCAGCAGCCCGAGGGTCCCTAGCGGGAGTTACCATCGTGGGTCCTACGAGCAGTACTTC; CDR3 protein: CASSPRVPSGSYHRGSYEQYF; V gene: TRBV11-3; D gene: TRBD2; J gene: TRBJ2-7; clone size: few
CDR3 DNA: TGTGCCAGCAGGGACCGGACTTCGGTCCACGAGCAGTACTTC; CDR3 protein: CASRDRTSVHEQYF; V gene: TRBV28; D gene: -; J gene: TRBJ2-7; clone size: many
CDR3 DNA: TGCAGTGCCGAAGACAGCTCTACAACCGGGGAGCTGTTTTTT; CDR3 protein: CSAEDSSTTGELFF; V gene: TRBV20-1; D gene: -; J gene: TRBJ2-2; clone size: many
CDR3 DNA: TGCGCCAGCCCTTCGGGACACCCCTACGAGCAGTACTTC; CDR3 protein: CASPSGHPYEQYF; V gene: TRBV5-1; D gene: -; J gene: TRBJ2-7; clone size: -
CDR3 DNA: TGCAGTGCGGGGGAACTAGCGGGAGAGGCCCAGCAGTTCTTC; CDR3 protein: CSAGELAGEAQQFF; V gene: TRBV20-1; D gene: TRBD2; J gene: TRBJ2-1; clone size: many
CDR3 DNA: TGTGCCAGCAGTCAAAGTGGGACATACACAGATACGCAGTATTTT; CDR3 protein: CASSQSGTYTDTQYF; V gene: TRBV9; D gene: -; J gene: TRBJ2-3; clone size: few
CDR3 DNA: TGTGCCAGCAGCTTTCGGAGCTTAGGGGAGCTGTTTTTT; CDR3 protein: CASSFRSLGELFF; V gene: TRBV4-2; D gene: -; J gene: TRBJ2-2; clone size: -
CDR3 DNA: TGCAGTGCTAGTTCGACTAGCGGGTCCACCTACGAGCAGTACTTC; CDR3 protein: CSASSTSGSTYEQYF; V gene: TRBV20-1; D gene: TRBD2; J gene: TRBJ2-7; clone size: -
CDR3 DNA: TGTGCCAGCAGCCGAACAGGGAGGCAAGAGACCCAGTACTTC; CDR3 protein: CASSRTGRQETQYF; V gene: TRBV28; D gene: -; J gene: TRBJ2-5; clone size: many
CDR3 DNA: TGCGCCAGCAGCTTGGGCTCCGGGGGAAGGGAGCTGTTTTTT; CDR3 protein: CASSLGSGGRELFF; V gene: TRBV5-1; D gene: -; J gene: TRBJ2-2; clone size: few
CDR3 DNA: TGCAGCGTTGAAGATGGGTGGACTAGCGGGAGGGACGAGCAGTACTTC; CDR3 protein: CSVEDGWTSGRDEQYF; V gene: TRBV29-1; D gene: TRBD2; J gene: TRBJ2-7; clone size: few
CDR3 DNA: TGTGCCAGCAGTCCTTGGGGGGGCGACACCGGCGGCGATGAGCAGTTCTTC; CDR3 protein: CASSPWGGDTGGDEQFF; V gene: TRBV28; D gene: -; J gene: TRBJ2-1; clone size: -
CDR3 DNA: TGTGCCAGCTCACCACCGAACGGCCTTTCTGGAAACACCATATATTTT; CDR3 protein: CASSPPNGLSGNTIYF; V gene: TRBV18; D gene: -; J gene: TRBJ1-3; clone size: few
CDR3 DNA: TGTGCCAGCAGTTACATCGCGGTAGCGGCGACCAATGAGCAGTTCTTC; CDR3 protein: CASSYIAVAATNEQFF; V gene: TRBV6-2/TRBV6-3; D gene: -; J gene: TRBJ2-1; clone size: -
CDR3 DNA: TGTGCCAGCAGCCCATTCCAAGATACGCAGTATTTT; CDR3 protein: CASSPFQDTQYF; V gene: TRBV7-9; D gene: -; J gene: TRBJ2-3; clone size: many
CDR3 DNA: TGTGCCAGCGGGAGCGGGTGGGAAGAGACCCAGTACTTC; CDR3 protein: CASGSGWEETQYF; V gene: TRBV28; D gene: -; J gene: TRBJ2-5; clone size: -
CDR3 DNA: TGCAGCGTCACGGGGAGAGCTTCCTACGAGCAGTACTTC; CDR3 protein: CSVTGRASYEQYF; V gene: TRBV29-1; D gene: -; J gene: TRBJ2-7; clone size: many
CDR3 DNA: TGTGCCAGCCCATCGTGGTCTTCTGGGGCCAACGTCCTGACTTTC; CDR3 protein: CASPSWSSGANVLTF; V gene: TRBV7-2; D gene: -; J gene: TRBJ2-6; clone size: -
CDR3 DNA: TGTGCCAGCAGCCGGACAGGGGTCTACTATGGCTACACCTTC; CDR3 protein: CASSRTGVYYGYTF; V gene: TRBV7-9; D gene: TRBD1; J gene: TRBJ1-2; clone size: -
CDR3 DNA: TGTGCCAGCAGGCAGCCCGGGCTAGCGGGAGATCTCGGCGGGGAGCTGTTTTTT; CDR3 protein: CASRQPGLAGDLGGELFF; V gene: TRBV6-2/TRBV6-3; D gene: TRBD2; J gene: TRBJ2-2; clone size: many
CDR3 DNA: TGTGCCACCAGTGAAGCGGGAGGGCCATCCGACAATGAGCAGTTCTTC; CDR3 protein: CATSEAGGPSDNEQFF; V gene: TRBV24-1; D gene: TRBD2; J gene: TRBJ2-1; clone size: few
CDR3 DNA: TGTGCCATCAGTGGACAATACGAGCAGTACTTC; CDR3 protein: CAISGQYEQYF; V gene: TRBV10-3; D gene: -; J gene: TRBJ2-7; clone size: few
CDR3 DNA: TGTGCCAGCAGCCGGAAAACCGGGACAGGGGGGAACACTGAAGCTTTCTTT; CDR3 protein: CASSRKTGTGGNTEAFF; V gene: TRBV7-9; D gene: TRBD1; J gene: TRBJ1-1; clone size: few
CDR3 DNA: TGTGCCAGCAGTACTAGCGGAATAAACCGGCCCCTCCAAGAGACCCAGTACTTC; CDR3 protein: CASSTSGINRPLQETQYF; V gene: TRBV27; D gene: TRBD2; J gene: TRBJ2-5; clone size: few
CDR3 DNA: TGTGCCAGCAGCTTGGGCAACTCCTACGAGCAGTACTTC; CDR3 protein: CASSLGNSYEQYF; V gene: TRBV5-5; D gene: -; J gene: TRBJ2-7; clone size: many